This T cell receptor (beta chain) was obtained from a study of neoadjuvant anti-PD-1 for oral cavity cancer. Notes on the study in general: Treg/Th17 ratio rose with pretreatment blood and fell with post-treatment tumor TCRbeta clonality. With three patients per group, TCR findings need larger cohorts. Post-nivolumab, blood T cell clonality was significantly elevated in non-responders.

Concerning this clone: What it binds is unknown.

The CDR3 is 13 amino acids. The J segment lost 13 bases and the V segment lost 6 bases, leaving 10 bases of the junction unmatched. The germline V gene has CDR1 MNHNY and CDR2 SVGAGI (reference sequence). Generated by immunoSEQ multiplex PCR, the TCRdb table keeps only in-frame clones and is missing some. This sample has tens of thousands of clones, with around 80% found just once. Stage II-IVA oral cavity squamous cell carcinoma was new and untreated by systemic or radiation therapy. The V and J genes are TRBV6-6 and TRBJ1-1; 11 nucleotides align to TRBD1. The TCR was taken from a person between 35 and 79 years old with oral cavity squamous cell carcinoma. This sample comprised PBMCs, obtained before nivolumab (anti-PD-1) treatment. Written as DNA, the CDR3 is TGTGCCAGCAGCCCAGGGACAGGGGGAGAGGGTTTCTTT. Its translation: CASSPGTGGEGFF.